This T cell receptor beta chain comes out of a study of glioma-infiltrating T cells after dendritic cell vaccination. In germline, CDR1 is SNHLY, CDR2 FYNNEI. V lost 1 base and J lost 10, with 14 bases in between. CDR3 length: 15 amino acids. The immunoSEQ assay amplified TCRB CDR3 from up to about 2 ug DNA. Primers: 60 V beta forward and 13 J beta reverse. TCRdb's copy holds only in-frame clones and misses some; the assay was immunoSEQ multiplex PCR. Of about 100,000 clones in the sample, 80% were seen once. Broader study findings: Few patients contributed both blood and tumor specimens. TCR clonality showed no direct relationship with survival.

Time point noted: after dendritic cell vaccination, including at tumor progression/relapse. Points on this clone: Antigen: not known.

The source was blood, collected after dendritic cell vaccination. This sequence originates from a human donor with glioblastoma. The rearrangement links TRBV2 to TRBJ1-6; D call uncertain. CDR3 DNA: TGTGCCAGCAGTGAAGTTCTGGGCACCCACTCACCCCTCCACTTT. It codes for CASSEVLGTHSPLHF.